The 2 T cell receptor beta chains listed next were all sequenced from one sample in a study of blood T cell repertoires in COVID-19. Here immunoSEQ multiplex PCR was the method, and the copy in TCRdb shows in-frame clones only, minus some. The table has around 74,000 clones, around 90% seen once. Sequencing was carried out using peripheral blood. The receptors derive from a young man with acute or convalescent COVID-19.

The chain combines TRBV5-1 with TRBJ1-5, with TRBD1 identical over 7 bases. CDR3 length equals 14 residues. The V segment lost 4 bases and the J segment 3 bases; nucleotides outside the gene matches: 4. Germline CDR1 and CDR2: SGHRS and YFSETQ. CDR3 loop: CASSEGGLNQPQHF. The CDR3 coding sequence is TGCGCCAGCAGCGAAGGGGGCCTCAATCAGCCCCAGCATTTT.

This clone was recorded once. The CDR3 loop reads CASSPPRVGTQYF. The CDR3 DNA reads as TGTGCCAGCAGCCCCCCGAGGGTCGGGACCCAGTACTTC. The chain employs TRBV7-9 and TRBJ2-5; D perhaps matches TRBD2 (5 bases). CDR3 size: 13 residues. CDR1 is SEHNR and CDR2 is FQNEAQ in the germline V gene (reference sequence). The V end was cut by 5 bases, the J end by 7 bases, with 14 bases between.